This T cell receptor (beta chain) was recorded in a study of blood T cells in healthy people across ages. Study-wide results and limits: Age advanced and TCR beta diversity per million T cells fell, roughly linearly.

Comments on this clonotype: The target antigen is unknown.

The CDR3 runs to 15 residues. Germline loops: CDR1 LGHDT, CDR2 YNNKEL (reference sequence). Trimming left V 0 bases short and J 0 bases short, with 8 bases between. Isolation recovered at least 7 million PBMCs from every sample. Combining a sample-barcoded 5' primer with a J-beta primer mix, a second PCR ran for roughly 6 to 11 cycles. Paired-end reads containing CDR3 totaled no fewer than 2.5 million for each sample. TCRdb re-analysed the 5' RACE reads in MiXCR, keeping a single row per CDR3 protein. This table has about 930,000 distinct CDR3 sequences, about 28% appearing once. These same records also appear under a second study, on T cells of mothers and their children. That report notes: Overlap in related mother-child pairs always slightly exceeded unrelated pairs, never significantly.

The source material was blood. The chain uses TRBV3-1 and TRBJ1-1; D unclear. This sequence originates from a woman aged 40 to 50 in good health. CDR3 sequence reads: CASSQDEGMNTEAFF. CDR3 coding DNA: TGTGCCAGCAGCCAAGATGAGGGTATGAACACTGAAGCTTTCTTT. The full variable domain, rest sourced from reference TRBV3-1 and TRBJ1-1, is DTAVSQTPKYLVTQMGNDKSIKCEQNLGHDTMYWYKQDSKKFLKIMFSYNNKELIINETVPNRFSPKSPDKAHLNLHINSLELGDSAVYFCASSQDEGMNTEAFFGQGTRLTVV.